This entry concerns a single T cell receptor beta chain. At one end the junction does not follow the germline gene, possibly because of a read error. The data stem from a study of blood T cell repertoires in COVID-19. Libraries were prepared by immunoSEQ multiplex PCR; TCRdb keeps only in-frame clonotypes and omits some of them. The table lists a few hundred thousand clones, roughly 77% of them singletons, with 3% to 3.5% in the top ten. Germline V CDR1 and CDR2: MNHEY, SVGAGI. The length of the CDR3 is 13 residues. The genes are TRBV6-5 and TRBJ2-7; maybe TRBD2 (5 bases). The origin of this receptor is an elderly woman with acute or convalescent COVID-19. Sequencing input: peripheral blood. CDR3 in amino acids: CASRDPGSPFPRF. The CDR3 nucleotides read TGTGCCAGCAGGGACCCGGGGTCCCCCTTCCCCCGATTC.